The TCR beta chain under discussion was sequenced for a study of blood T cell repertoires in COVID-19. Overall study: PBMCs, B-cell-depleted T cells, or T cells provided the cDNA or gDNA that made up the material.

This clone was seen just once. The germline V gene encodes CDR1 MDHEN and CDR2 SYDVKM. This CDR3 is built from 13 residues. The V and J ends lost 9 bases and 2 bases respectively, with 13 bases between them. Original data processing: Amplified reference gene primers provided the basis for estimating nucleated cell counts. The repertoire was sequenced with immunoSEQ multiplex PCR; TCRdb's copy has only in-frame clones and lacks some. D and trimming were read from the DNA, whereas the V and J calls and clone size are those reported in that table. Of roughly 110,000 clones listed, about 93% are singletons.

Source material: peripheral blood. The chain links TRBV28 to TRBJ1-1; TRBD1 might be the D (6 bases). This receptor was identified in a woman aged 25 to 39 with acute or convalescent COVID-19. DNA for the CDR3: TGTGCCAGTGAGGGGGGGGATAACACTGAAGCTTTCTTT. It specifies CASEGGDNTEAFF.